The entry below gives a single T cell receptor (beta chain) sequence along with its context. The sample originates from a study of blood T cell repertoires in COVID-19. Study context: Donors in the United States, Italy and Spain gave samples during acute or convalescent COVID-19. T cells, B-cell-depleted T cells, or PBMCs supplied cDNA or gDNA.

The authors' processing: From reference gene primer amplification, estimates of nucleated cell counts were derived. Sequenced by immunoSEQ multiplex PCR; TCRdb stores in-frame clones only, minus some. The V and J calls and clone size come from that table; D and trimming were worked out from the DNA. Of roughly 180,000 clones detected, about four fifths appear once; the ten largest clones hold more than 7%. Patients from Seattle were sampled longitudinally, starting during active infection. The V gene lost 6 bases and the J gene lost 1 base, with 9 bases spanning the gap. Germline V gene lookup returns CDR1 MNHEY and CDR2 SVGAGI. This CDR3 contains 13 residues.

This TCR derives from an older woman with COVID-19, enrolled during active disease. What was sequenced was peripheral blood. V and J are TRBV6-5 and TRBJ1-1; D is undetermined. The CDR3 nucleotides are TGTGCCAGCAGAAGGGAGAGGAACACTGAAGCTTTCTTT. Amino acid sequence: CASRRERNTEAFF.